This TCR beta chain was captured by sequencing in a study of blood T cell repertoires in COVID-19. Authors' data handling: Nucleated cell number was recorded as an estimate derived from reference gene primer amplification. Sequenced by immunoSEQ multiplex PCR; TCRdb stores in-frame clones only, minus some. The V and J calls and clone size were taken over from that table, and D and trimming were inferred from the DNA. The profile shows 200,000 to 250,000 clones, around 84% of them singletons. In germline, CDR1 is SGHNT, CDR2 YYREEE (reference sequence). This CDR3 region has 15 residues. The trim removed 4 bases at V and 7 bases at J, leaving 8 bases unmatched.

The receptor comes from a woman aged 55-69 years who had recovered from COVID-19. The chain combines TRBV5-4 with TRBJ1-6; TRBD1 agrees at 7 bases. Sequencing input: peripheral blood. The CDR3 DNA reads as TGTGCCAGCAGCGCAGACAGGGTGGGGAATTCACCCCTCCACTTT. Residues: CASSADRVGNSPLHF.